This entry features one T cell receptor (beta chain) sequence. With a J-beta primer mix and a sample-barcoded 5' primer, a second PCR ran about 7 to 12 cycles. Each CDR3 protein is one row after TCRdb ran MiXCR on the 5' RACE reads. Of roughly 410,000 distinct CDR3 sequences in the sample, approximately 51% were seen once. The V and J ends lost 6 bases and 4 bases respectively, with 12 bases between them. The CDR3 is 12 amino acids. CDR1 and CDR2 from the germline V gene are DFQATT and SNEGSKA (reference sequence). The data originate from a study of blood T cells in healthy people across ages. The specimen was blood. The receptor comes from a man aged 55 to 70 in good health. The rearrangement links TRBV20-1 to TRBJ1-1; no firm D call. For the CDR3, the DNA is TGCAGTGCGGTACCGGCTTTCACTGAAGCTTTCTTT. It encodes CSAVPAFTEAFF.